One sample yielded the 16 T cell receptor beta chains listed below, sequenced in a study of neoadjuvant nivolumab and ipilimumab in lung cancer. This table comes from immunoSEQ multiplex PCR, and its TCRdb copy is limited to in-frame clones, with some not included. Among 6,500 to 9,000 clones, about 85% were seen once, and the ten largest hold about 6.9%. Sequenced material: adjacent normal lung tissue, taken after neoadjuvant nivolumab, alone or with ipilimumab, at or shortly before surgery. The receptors originated from an adult with non-small cell lung cancer.

V usage is TRBV5-1 and J usage is TRBJ2-7; TRBD2 agrees at 11 bases. CDR3 length equals 18 residues. The V and J ends lost 0 bases and 4 bases, in that order; junction bases with no gene match: 12. From germline, CDR1 is SGHRS and CDR2 YFSETQ. CDR3 in DNA: TGCGCCAGCAGCTTGGGGTGGGGACTAGCGGCGCCTGGGTACGAGCAGTACTTC. Its translation: CASSLGWGLAAPGYEQYF.

The rearrangement links TRBV20-1 to TRBJ2-1, with a possible D match to TRBD2 (7 bases). V was trimmed by 5 bases and J by 12 bases, leaving 14 bases between them. Germline CDR1 is DFQATT and CDR2 is SNEGSKA (reference sequence). The CDR3 has 11 amino acids. CDR3 sequence reads: CSALWGGGQFF. As DNA, the CDR3 is TGCAGTGCTCTTTGGGGGGGCGGGCAGTTCTTC.

The chain joins TRBV7-9 to TRBJ2-3, with unresolved D. CDR3 length: 14 amino acids. Trimming removed 1 base at V and 3 bases at J, with 8 bases between. Germline V gives CDR1 SEHNR, CDR2 FQNEAQ (reference sequence). CDR3 DNA sequence: TGTGCCAGCAGCTTAGATGTGAGTACAGATACGCAGTATTTT. Its protein product is CASSLDVSTDTQYF.

This sequence joins TRBV29-1 and TRBJ2-1; TRBD1 matches 9 bases. V dropped 1 base and J dropped 0; count of bases not matched to a gene: 4. This CDR3 contains 16 residues. The germline V gene has CDR1 SQVTM and CDR2 ANQGSEA. The CDR3 DNA reads TGCAGCGTTGAAGCACAGGGGGCCGGCTCCTACAATGAGCAGTTCTTC. This translates into CSVEAQGAGSYNEQFF.

This clone was seen just once. The chain has TRBV19 and TRBJ2-3; TRBD2 aligns across 10 bases. CDR3 length: 14 amino acids. Unmatched junction bases numbered 6, after V lost 10 bases and J lost 2 bases. Germline loops: CDR1 LNHDA, CDR2 SQIVND (reference sequence). CDR3 amino acids: CATTTSGYTDTQYF. The CDR3 DNA reads TGTGCCACCACGACTAGCGGGTACACAGATACGCAGTATTTT.

The genes are TRBV2 and TRBJ1-1; D might be TRBD1 (5 bases). The CDR3 length is 14 residues. Germline V CDR1 and CDR2: SNHLY, FYNNEI. Trimming took 7 bases from V and 0 from J, leaving 12 bases between them. CDR3 in amino acids: CASTKGRVNTEAFF. The CDR3 DNA sequence: TGTGCCAGCACCAAGGGGCGGGTGAACACTGAAGCTTTCTTT.

A few counts support this clone. CDR3 region: CASSFGHVNSPLHF. In DNA form, the CDR3 reads TGTGCCAGCAGTTTTGGACACGTTAATTCACCCCTCCACTTT. The gene calls are TRBV27 and TRBJ1-6; the D gene is possibly TRBD1 (5 bases). Trimming pared 3 bases from V and 6 bases from J, leaving 9 bases between. The CDR3 has 14 amino acids. Germline values: CDR1 MNHEY, CDR2 SMNVEV (reference sequence).

In its sample, this clone was seen once. The chain uses TRBV14 and TRBJ1-2; 9 bases line up with TRBD1. The germline V gene encodes CDR1 SGHDN and CDR2 FVKESK. V lost 4 bases and J lost 6; bases outside the gene matches: 9. This CDR3 region has 15 residues. The CDR3 coding sequence is TGTGCCAGCAGCCGGACGCGAACAGGGGGCGATGGCTACACCTTC. Encoded protein: CASSRTRTGGDGYTF.

The chain recombines TRBV4-1 with TRBJ2-1, with 7 bases fitting TRBD1. Germline V gives CDR1 MGHRA, CDR2 YSYEKL. This CDR3 is built from 13 residues. V trimming: 9 bases; J trimming: 4 bases; junction bases outside the gene matches: 6. The CDR3 nucleotides are TGCGCCAGTTCTACAGGGGTTTACAATGAGCAGTTCTTC. Translating gives CASSTGVYNEQFF.

This chain connects TRBV11-2 to TRBJ2-7, with D unresolved. The germline V gene has CDR1 SGHAT and CDR2 FQNNGV. V lost 4 bases and J lost 2, with 3 bases in between. There are 11 residues in the CDR3. The CDR3 nucleotides read TGTGCCAGCAGCTGGACCTACGAGCAGTACTTC. Residues: CASSWTYEQYF.

This chain links TRBV5-1 with TRBJ1-2; tentative D call: TRBD1 (6 bases). The CDR3 spans 16 residues. CDR1 SGHRS and CDR2 YFSETQ come from the germline V gene. Trimming shortened V by 0 bases and J by 4 bases, and 16 bases separated the two germline ends. The chain's CDR3 is CASSLGPSGVGYGYTF. The CDR3 nucleotides are TGCGCCAGCAGCTTGGGTCCGTCAGGGGTTGGCTATGGCTACACCTTC.

The V and J genes are TRBV6-6 and TRBJ1-1; no firm D call. Germline loops: CDR1 MNHNY, CDR2 SVGAGI (reference sequence). V was shortened by 2 bases and J by 5 bases, with 3 bases between the two germline ends. The CDR3 runs 11 residues. CDR3 in amino acids: CASSYTTEAFF. The CDR3 DNA reads TGTGCCAGCAGTTACACGACTGAAGCTTTCTTT.

The chain couples TRBV27 to TRBJ1-1, with D unresolved. Germline CDR1 is MNHEY and CDR2 is SMNVEV (reference sequence). Trimming removed 2 bases at V and 5 bases at J, with 12 bases between. The CDR3 runs to 14 residues. The CDR3 spells CASSLITAGTEAFF. The CDR3 bases are TGTGCCAGCAGTTTAATAACGGCCGGGACTGAAGCTTTCTTT.

This clone is labeled medium-sized. This chain links TRBV9 with TRBJ2-7; 9 positions agree with TRBD2. The CDR3 is 17 residues long. After removal of 0 bases from V and 1 base from J, the junction contained 8 bases not matched to a gene. From germline, CDR1 is SGDLS and CDR2 YYNGEE. The CDR3 is CASSVEGSGGSSYEQYF. CDR3 nucleotide sequence: TGTGCCAGCAGCGTAGAAGGTAGCGGGGGCTCTTCCTACGAGCAGTACTTC.

The V call is TRBV7-9, the J call TRBJ1-2; TRBD1 agrees at 10 bases. Germline V gives CDR1 SEHNR, CDR2 FQNEAQ (reference sequence). V shed 1 base, J shed 8 bases, and the junction held 4 bases outside the gene matches. The CDR3 extends over 14 amino acids. The CDR3 coding sequence is TGTGCCAGCAGCTTAGTTGGACAGGGGGTCGGCTACACCTTC. Translation gives CASSLVGQGVGYTF.

The rearrangement links TRBV6-1 to TRBJ1-6, with a tentative D call TRBD1 (6 bases). V lost 1 base, J lost 0 bases, and 19 bases lay in between. The germline V gene has CDR1 MNHNS and CDR2 SASEGT. CDR3 length: 20 residues. CDR3 coding DNA: TGTGCCAGCAGTGAAGTAGGCGGCGTCCGGGGGCTCTCCTATAATTCACCCCTCCACTTT. Translating it yields CASSEVGGVRGLSYNSPLHF.